These T cell receptor beta chains were read from a single sample in a study of T cells after yellow fever vaccination. MiXCR, applied by TCRdb to the 5' RACE reads, yields one record per CDR3 protein. The sample has hundreds of thousands of distinct CDR3 sequences; 7.5% to 9.5% are singletons. Sequencing used CD4+ T cells sorted from PBMCs, obtained 5 days after the yellow fever booster vaccination. The receptors come from a man younger than 30 who received the YFV17D yellow fever vaccine. Each CDR3 is given with its conserved first and last residue. A D gene is named only where the DNA matches it firmly.

D	V	J	CDR3
TRBD1	TRBV5-5	TRBJ1-3	CASSRTGDEGNTIYF
NA	TRBV6-2/TRBV6-3	TRBJ2-7	CASSYEDGGLYEQYF
NA	TRBV7-2	TRBJ2-3	CASSLFSADTQYF
NA	TRBV5-1	TRBJ2-1	CASSRLALRSYNEQFF
NA	TRBV5-1	TRBJ1-4	CASATVEDRQKLFF
NA	TRBV7-9	TRBJ1-3	CASSRRNSGNTIYF
NA	TRBV12-3/TRBV12-4	TRBJ1-1	CASSLDEGPSTEAFF
NA	TRBV27	TRBJ2-5	CASSQFARMQETQYF
NA	TRBV6-6	TRBJ1-5	CASSYGQRNQPQHF
NA	TRBV9	TRBJ1-3	CASSVVSGKSSGNTIYF
NA	TRBV4-3	TRBJ2-3	CASSQDLDSTDTQYF
TRBD2	TRBV5-6	TRBJ2-5	CASSLAGTSGGYQETQYF
NA	TRBV4-3	TRBJ2-3	CASSQDRGELNTQYF
NA	TRBV7-2	TRBJ1-5	CASSSQDQPQHF
TRBD2	TRBV5-1	TRBJ2-3	CASSRAGGRPDTQYF
TRBD1	TRBV7-2	TRBJ1-3	CASSGQASGNTIYF
NA	TRBV2	TRBJ2-3	CASSVLGGRTDTQYF
NA	TRBV20-1	TRBJ2-3	CSARVLPATDTQYF
TRBD2	TRBV5-4	TRBJ2-1	CASSLGSGGINEQFF
NA	TRBV6-5	TRBJ2-2	CASSKRLPDTGELFF
NA	TRBV11-2	TRBJ2-2	CASSLRPLNTGELFF
NA	TRBV5-6	TRBJ1-1	CASSRFDRTEAFF
NA	TRBV7-2	TRBJ2-7	CASSAGHPTSEQYF
TRBD1	TRBV9	TRBJ1-1	CASSAVDRGWTEAFF
TRBD1	TRBV7-9	TRBJ1-2	CASKQGQGYGYTF
NA	TRBV7-3	TRBJ2-1	CASSPGAGSQNPQFF
NA	TRBV6-5	TRBJ1-1	CASSYSSTVPNTEAFF
TRBD1	TRBV12-3/TRBV12-4	TRBJ1-6	CASSFRTGNSPLHF
NA	TRBV27	TRBJ2-7	CASSLRDGEYEQYF